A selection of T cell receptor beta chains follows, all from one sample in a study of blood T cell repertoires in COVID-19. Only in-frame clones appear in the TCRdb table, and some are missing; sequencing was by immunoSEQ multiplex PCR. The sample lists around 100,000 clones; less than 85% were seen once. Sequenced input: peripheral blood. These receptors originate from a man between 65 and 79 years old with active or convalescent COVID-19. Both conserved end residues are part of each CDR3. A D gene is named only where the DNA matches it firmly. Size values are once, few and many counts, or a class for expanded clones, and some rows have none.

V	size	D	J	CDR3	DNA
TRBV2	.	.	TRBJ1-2	CASSSGIIYGYTF	TGTGCCAGCAGTTCGGGAATCATTTATGGCTACACCTTC
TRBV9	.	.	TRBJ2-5	CASSPSPGLEETQYF	TGTGCCAGCAGCCCCTCCCCGGGGTTGGAGGAGACCCAGTACTTC
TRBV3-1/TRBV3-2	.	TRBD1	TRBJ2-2	CASSQVVGQPTGELFF	TGTGCCAGCAGCCAAGTTGTGGGACAGCCCACCGGGGAGCTGTTTTTT
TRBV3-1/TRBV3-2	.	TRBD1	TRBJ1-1	CASSLTGESEAFF	TGTGCCAGCAGCCTGACAGGGGAGAGTGAAGCTTTCTTT
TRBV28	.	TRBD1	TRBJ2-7	CAPGQGYEQYF	TGTGCCCCGGGACAGGGTTACGAGCAGTACTTC
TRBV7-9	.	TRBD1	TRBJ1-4	CASSRGQGANEKLFF	TGTGCCAGCAGCCGCGGACAGGGGGCGAATGAAAAACTGTTTTTT
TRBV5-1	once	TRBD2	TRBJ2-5	CASSLSSGREETQYF	TGCGCCAGCAGCTTGTCCAGCGGGAGAGAAGAGACCCAGTACTTC
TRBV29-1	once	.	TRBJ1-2	CSVTSGDQGYTF	TGCAGCGTGACGTCCGGGGATCAGGGCTACACCTTC
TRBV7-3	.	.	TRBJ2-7	CASRLNRDSYEQYF	TGTGCCAGCAGGTTGAACAGGGATTCCTACGAGCAGTACTTC
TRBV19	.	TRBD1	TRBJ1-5	CASRKQTGGSDNQPQHF	TGTGCCAGTAGGAAACAAACAGGGGGCAGCGACAATCAGCCCCAGCATTTT
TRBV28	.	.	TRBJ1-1	CALLASSGTEAFF	TGTGCCTTACTAGCCTCAAGCGGGACTGAAGCTTTCTTT
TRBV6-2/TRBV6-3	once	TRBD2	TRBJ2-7	CASSDPLTSGISYEQYF	TGTGCCAGCAGTGACCCCTTGACTAGCGGGATCTCCTACGAGCAGTACTTC
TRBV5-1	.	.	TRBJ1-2	CASSLDGTTGTGYTF	TGCGCCAGCAGCCTGGATGGGACCACAGGGACTGGCTACACCTTC
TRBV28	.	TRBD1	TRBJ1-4	CASTTDRVGEKLFF	TGTGCCAGCACTACTGACAGGGTGGGGGAAAAACTGTTTTTT
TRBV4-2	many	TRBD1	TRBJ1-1	CASSQDWQGDTEAFF	TGTGCCAGCAGCCAAGATTGGCAGGGGGACACTGAAGCTTTCTTT
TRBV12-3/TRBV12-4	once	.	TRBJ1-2	CASSLTANYGYTF	TGTGCCAGCAGTTTAACGGCTAACTATGGCTACACCTTC
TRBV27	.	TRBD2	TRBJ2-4	CASSPSRASGRNIQYF	TGTGCCAGCAGTCCTTCCAGGGCTAGCGGGCGGAACATTCAGTACTTC
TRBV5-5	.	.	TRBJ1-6	CASSSYGYNSPLHF	TGTGCCAGCAGCTCGTACGGCTATAATTCACCCCTCCACTTT
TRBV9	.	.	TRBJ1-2	CASSVDGGPYGYTF	TGTGCCAGCAGCGTAGATGGCGGCCCCTATGGCTACACCTTC
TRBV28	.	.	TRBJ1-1	CASRVRGAVTEAFF	TGTGCCAGCAGGGTCCGGGGGGCCGTCACTGAAGCTTTCTTT
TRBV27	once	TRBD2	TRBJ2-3	CASSRRAGVLVDTQYF	TGTGCCAGCAGTAGAAGAGCGGGAGTGTTGGTAGATACGCAGTATTTT
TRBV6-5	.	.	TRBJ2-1	CASTIPGLKYNEQFF	TGTGCCAGCACTATACCGGGACTTAAATACAATGAGCAGTTCTTC
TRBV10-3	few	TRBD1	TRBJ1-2	CAISELQGADGYTF	TGTGCCATCAGTGAGTTACAGGGGGCCGATGGCTACACCTTC
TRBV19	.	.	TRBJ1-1	CASSLRGVNTEAFF	TGTGCCAGTAGTCTTCGGGGAGTGAACACTGAAGCTTTCTTT
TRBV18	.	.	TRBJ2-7	CASSREYEQYF	TGTGCCAGCTCGAGGGAGTACGAGCAGTACTTC
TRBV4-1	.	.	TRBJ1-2	CASSDLPGSTSYGYTF	TGCGCCAGCAGCGACCTCCCAGGGTCCACAAGCTATGGCTACACCTTC
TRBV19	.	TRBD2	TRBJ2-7	CASSPSGTSGSYEQYF	TGTGCCAGTAGTCCCTCCGGGACTAGCGGGAGCTACGAGCAGTACTTC
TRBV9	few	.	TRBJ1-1	CASSVGEVMNTEAFF	TGTGCCAGCAGCGTAGGAGAGGTGATGAACACTGAAGCTTTCTTT
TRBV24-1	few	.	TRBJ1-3	CATSPLEGNTIYF	TGTGCCACCAGTCCCCTGGAGGGAAACACCATATATTTT
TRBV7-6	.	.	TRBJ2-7	CASSPQETYEQYF	TGTGCCAGCAGTCCACAGGAAACCTACGAGCAGTACTTC
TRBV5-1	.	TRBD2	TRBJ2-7	CASSLEGGYEQYF	TGCGCCAGCTCCCTCGAGGGAGGGTACGAGCAGTACTTC
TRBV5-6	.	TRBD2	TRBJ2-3	CASSTTSGRRSSTDTQYF	TGTGCCAGCAGCACGACTAGCGGGAGGCGGTCCAGCACAGATACGCAGTATTTT
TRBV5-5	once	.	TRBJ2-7	CASSSHQATYEQYF	TGTGCCAGCAGCTCCCACCAGGCAACCTACGAGCAGTACTTC
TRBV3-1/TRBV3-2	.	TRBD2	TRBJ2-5	CASSQGVVAGGPGETQYF	TGTGCCAGCAGCCAAGGGGTAGTAGCGGGAGGGCCCGGAGAGACCCAGTACTTC
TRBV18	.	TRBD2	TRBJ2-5	CASSPQGGVVTQYF	TGTGCCAGCTCACCACAGGGAGGGGTGGTGACCCAGTACTTC
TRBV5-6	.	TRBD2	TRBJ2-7	CASSNRTSGRHEQYF	TGTGCCAGCAGCAACCGGACTAGCGGGAGACACGAGCAGTACTTC
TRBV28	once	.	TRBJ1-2	CASSPIGQRGYTF	TGTGCCAGCAGTCCTATAGGACAGCGTGGCTACACCTTC
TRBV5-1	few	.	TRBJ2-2	CASSSLDSFGELFF	TGCGCCAGCAGCTCCCTGGACAGCTTCGGGGAGCTGTTTTTT
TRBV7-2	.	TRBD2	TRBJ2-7	CASSSIAGGPGEQYF	TGTGCCAGCAGCTCGATAGCGGGAGGGCCGGGGGAGCAGTACTTC
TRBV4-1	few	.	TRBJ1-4	CASSQDQGREKLFF	TGCGCCAGCAGCCAAGATCAGGGAAGGGAAAAACTGTTTTTT
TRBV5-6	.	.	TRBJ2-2	CASSKFETGNTGELFF	TGTGCCAGCAGCAAATTCGAGACAGGGAACACCGGGGAGCTGTTTTTT
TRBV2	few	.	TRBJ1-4	CASSEWAKIKLFF	TGTGCCAGCAGTGAGTGGGCGAAAATAAAACTGTTTTTT
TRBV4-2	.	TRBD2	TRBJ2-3	CASSQNLAGGPPDTQYF	TGTGCCAGCAGCCAGAATTTAGCGGGGGGGCCCCCAGATACGCAGTATTTT
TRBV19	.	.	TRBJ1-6	CASSIERGSYSPLHF	TGTGCCAGTAGTATAGAAAGAGGGAGTTATTCACCCCTCCACTTT
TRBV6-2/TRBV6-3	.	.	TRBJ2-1	CASSPRGTRPSYNEQFF	TGTGCCAGCAGCCCCCGGGGGACGCGGCCCTCCTACAATGAGCAGTTCTTC
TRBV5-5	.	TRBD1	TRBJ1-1	CASSLDRGITEAFF	TGTGCCAGCAGCTTGGACAGGGGTATCACTGAAGCTTTCTTT
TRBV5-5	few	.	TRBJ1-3	CASSLDGGNTIYF	TGTGCCAGCAGCTTGGACGGTGGAAACACCATATATTTT
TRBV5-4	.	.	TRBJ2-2	CASSPPPGRGAGELFF	TGTGCCAGCAGCCCCCCTCCGGGGAGGGGGGCCGGGGAGCTGTTTTTT
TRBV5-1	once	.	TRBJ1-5	CASSLEETVSNQPQHF	TGCGCCAGCAGCTTGGAGGAGACGGTTAGCAATCAGCCCCAGCATTTT
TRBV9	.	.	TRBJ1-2	CASSVGRGGYTF	TGTGCCAGCAGCGTAGGACGGGGTGGCTACACCTTC
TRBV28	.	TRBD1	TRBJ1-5	CASSSTGNNQPQHF	TGTGCCAGCAGTTCGACAGGGAACAATCAGCCCCAGCATTTT
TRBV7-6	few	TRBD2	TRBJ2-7	CASSGSFSGSPGEQYF	TGTGCCAGCAGCGGATCCTTTAGCGGGAGTCCGGGGGAGCAGTACTTC
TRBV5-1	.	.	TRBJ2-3	CASGSRDSNTDTQYF	TGCGCCAGCGGCTCCCGGGACTCTAACACAGATACGCAGTATTTT
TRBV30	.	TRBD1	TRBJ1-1	CAWSVDPTGASEAFF	TGTGCCTGGAGTGTAGACCCCACAGGGGCCTCTGAAGCTTTCTTT
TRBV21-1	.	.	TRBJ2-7	CATRPGGSYEQYF	TGTGCCACCCGGCCAGGGGGCTCCTACGAGCAGTACTTC
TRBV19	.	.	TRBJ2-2	CASSKRTGHNTGELFF	TGTGCCAGTAGTAAACGGACGGGACATAACACCGGGGAGCTGTTTTTT
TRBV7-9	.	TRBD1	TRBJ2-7	CASNKGQGAVQYF	TGTGCCAGCAATAAAGGACAGGGGGCCGTGCAGTACTTC
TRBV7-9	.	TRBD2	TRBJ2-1	CASSLAAGAAYNEQFF	TGTGCCAGCAGCTTAGCAGCGGGGGCGGCTTACAATGAGCAGTTCTTC
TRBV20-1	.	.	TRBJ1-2	CSVQGTNGYTF	TGCAGTGTCCAGGGGACCAATGGCTACACCTTC